Listed below are T cell receptor beta chains from one sample, sequenced in a study of graft-versus-host responses after intestinal transplantation. The method was immunoSEQ multiplex PCR; TCRdb's version includes in-frame clones alone and lacks a portion of them. Among approximately 15,000 clones listed, 77% were seen once. Source: ileum tissue, taken just over 26 days after intestinal transplant. These receptor sequences come from a human patient who received an intestinal transplant, so some T cells may come from the graft donor. The conserved cysteine and the conserved F or W are not part of the CDR3 here. Each record gives: V gene, J gene, CDR3 protein.

V gene: TRBV4-1; J gene: TRBJ1-5; CDR3 protein: ASSQELADISNQPQH
V gene: TRBV27; J gene: TRBJ2-6; CDR3 protein: ASSLISQLDVLT
V gene: TRBV9; J gene: TRBJ2-2; CDR3 protein: ASSPRLLAGGTNTGELF
V gene: TRBV6-1; J gene: TRBJ2-5; CDR3 protein: ASSEQAAALRTQY
V gene: TRBV15; J gene: TRBJ1-2; CDR3 protein: ATSRDMGTPVVGYT
V gene: TRBV12-5; J gene: TRBJ1-1; CDR3 protein: ASGQEPNTEAF
V gene: TRBV29-1; J gene: TRBJ1-4; CDR3 protein: SGRTAEKLF
V gene: TRBV5-6; J gene: TRBJ2-1; CDR3 protein: ASSLSRHDEQF
V gene: TRBV7-9; J gene: TRBJ2-7; CDR3 protein: ASRPLRDRGPSGEQY
V gene: TRBV28; J gene: TRBJ1-5; CDR3 protein: ASSPSLVDSSNQPQH
V gene: TRBV2; J gene: TRBJ2-3; CDR3 protein: ASSGVRAGGPHTQY
V gene: TRBV19; J gene: TRBJ2-2; CDR3 protein: ASSIGDITGELF
V gene: TRBV19; J gene: TRBJ1-4; CDR3 protein: ASSDLGGTNEKLF
V gene: TRBV5-1; J gene: TRBJ2-2; CDR3 protein: ASSVPQGERFTGELF
V gene: TRBV6-1; J gene: TRBJ2-3; CDR3 protein: ASTKGAPTDTQY
V gene: TRBV9; J gene: TRBJ1-2; CDR3 protein: ASSGDRHRDYGYT
V gene: TRBV4-2; J gene: TRBJ2-5; CDR3 protein: ASSQDRMGEDYWAQY
V gene: TRBV13; J gene: TRBJ2-3; CDR3 protein: ASSTLAGGPEYIDTQY
V gene: TRBV9; J gene: TRBJ2-1; CDR3 protein: ASSAHPGSYNEQF
V gene: TRBV7-3; J gene: TRBJ2-2; CDR3 protein: ASSVQALRNTGELF
V gene: TRBV7-8; J gene: TRBJ2-1; CDR3 protein: ASSLIPPSGVPPYNEQF
V gene: TRBV6-4; J gene: TRBJ1-6; CDR3 protein: ASSDNYNSPLH
V gene: TRBV9; J gene: TRBJ2-3; CDR3 protein: ASSVGDRGPDTQY
V gene: TRBV28; J gene: TRBJ2-1; CDR3 protein: ASNPLGGSGYNEQF
V gene: TRBV5-6; J gene: TRBJ1-2; CDR3 protein: ASSFGGTGGYT
V gene: TRBV27; J gene: TRBJ1-2; CDR3 protein: ASSPRQGNYGYT